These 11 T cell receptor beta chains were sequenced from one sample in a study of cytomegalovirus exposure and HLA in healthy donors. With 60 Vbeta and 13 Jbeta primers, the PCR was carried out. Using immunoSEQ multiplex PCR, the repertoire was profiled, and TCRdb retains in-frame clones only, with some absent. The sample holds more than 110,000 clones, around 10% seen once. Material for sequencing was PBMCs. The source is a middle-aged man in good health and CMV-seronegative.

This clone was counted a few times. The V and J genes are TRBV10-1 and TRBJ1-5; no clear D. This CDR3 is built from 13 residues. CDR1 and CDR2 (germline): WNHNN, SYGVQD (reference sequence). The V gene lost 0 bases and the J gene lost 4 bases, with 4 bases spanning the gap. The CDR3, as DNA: TGCGCCAGCAGTGAGTCGAGGAATCAGCCCCAGCATTTT. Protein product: CASSESRNQPQHF.

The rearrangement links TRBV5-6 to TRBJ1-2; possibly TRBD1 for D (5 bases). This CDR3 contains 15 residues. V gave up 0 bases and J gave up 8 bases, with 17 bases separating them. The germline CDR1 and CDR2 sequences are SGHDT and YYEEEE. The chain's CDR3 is CASSLGAPGSFGYTF. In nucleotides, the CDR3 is TGTGCCAGCAGCTTGGGAGCCCCAGGGTCCTTCGGCTACACCTTC.

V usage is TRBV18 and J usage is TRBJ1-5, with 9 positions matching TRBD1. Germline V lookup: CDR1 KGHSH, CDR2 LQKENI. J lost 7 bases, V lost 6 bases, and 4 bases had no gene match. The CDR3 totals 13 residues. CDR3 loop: CASSPDRGQPQHF. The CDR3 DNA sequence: TGTGCCAGCTCTCCGGACAGGGGACAGCCCCAGCATTTT.

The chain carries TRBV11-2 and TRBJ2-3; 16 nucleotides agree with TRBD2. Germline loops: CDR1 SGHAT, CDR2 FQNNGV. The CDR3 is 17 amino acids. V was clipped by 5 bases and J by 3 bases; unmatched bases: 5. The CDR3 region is CASSTGTSGGATDTQYF. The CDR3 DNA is TGTGCCAGCAGCACGGGGACTAGCGGGGGGGCAACAGATACGCAGTATTTT. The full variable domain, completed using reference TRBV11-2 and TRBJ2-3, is EAGVAQSPRYKIIEKRQSVAFWCNPISGHATLYWYQQILGQGPKLLIQFQNNGVVDDSQLPKDRFSAERLKGVDSTLKIQPAKLEDSAVYLCASSTGTSGGATDTQYFGPGTRLTVL.

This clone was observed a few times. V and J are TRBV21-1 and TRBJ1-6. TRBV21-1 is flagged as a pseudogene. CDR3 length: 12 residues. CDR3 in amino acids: CANSRGNSPLHF. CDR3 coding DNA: TGTGCCAACTCACGGGGTAATTCACCCCTCCACTTT.

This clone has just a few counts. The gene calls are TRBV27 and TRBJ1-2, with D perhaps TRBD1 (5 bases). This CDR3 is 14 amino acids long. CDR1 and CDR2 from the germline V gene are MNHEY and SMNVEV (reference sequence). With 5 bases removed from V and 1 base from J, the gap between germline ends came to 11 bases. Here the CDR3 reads CASSPLQVNYGYTF. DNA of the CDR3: TGTGCCAGCAGTCCACTACAGGTTAACTATGGCTACACCTTC.

The CDR3 DNA is TGTGCCAGCAGCACTGACAGGGACCGGGGGAACACTGAAGCTTTCTTT. It yields the protein CASSTDRDRGNTEAFF. V usage is TRBV7-6 and J usage is TRBJ1-1; 7 nucleotides align to TRBD1. Trimming took 5 bases from V and 1 from J; bases not matched to a gene: 10. Germline assignment: CDR1 SGHVS and CDR2 FNYEAQ. CDR3 length: 16 amino acids.

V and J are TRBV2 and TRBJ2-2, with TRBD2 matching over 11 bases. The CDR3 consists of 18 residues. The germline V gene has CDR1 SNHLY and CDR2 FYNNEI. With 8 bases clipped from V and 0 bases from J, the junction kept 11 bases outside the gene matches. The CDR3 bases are TGTGCCAGCTGGGGTAGGGGACTAGCGGTAACGAACACCGGGGAGCTGTTTTTT. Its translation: CASWGRGLAVTNTGELFF. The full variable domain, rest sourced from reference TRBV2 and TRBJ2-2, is EPEVTQTPSHQVTQMGQEVILRCVPISNHLYFYWYRQILGQKVEFLVSFYNNEISEKSEIFDDQFSVERPDGSNFTLKIRSTKLEDSAMYFCASWGRGLAVTNTGELFFGEGSRLTVL.

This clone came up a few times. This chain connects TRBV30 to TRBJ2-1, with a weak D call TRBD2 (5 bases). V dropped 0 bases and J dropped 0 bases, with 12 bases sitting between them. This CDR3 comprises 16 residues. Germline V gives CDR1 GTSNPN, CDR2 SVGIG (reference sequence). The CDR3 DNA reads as TGTGCCTGGAGTGTACCGGGATCAAGCTCCTACAATGAGCAGTTCTTC. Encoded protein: CAWSVPGSSSYNEQFF.

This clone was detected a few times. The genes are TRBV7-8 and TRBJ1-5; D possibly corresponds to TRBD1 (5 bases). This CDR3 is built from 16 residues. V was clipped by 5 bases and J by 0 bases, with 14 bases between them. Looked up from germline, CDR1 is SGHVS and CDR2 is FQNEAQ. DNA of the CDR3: TGTGCCAGCAGCGCCCCGCAGGGTTATAGCAATCAGCCCCAGCATTTT. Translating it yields CASSAPQGYSNQPQHF.

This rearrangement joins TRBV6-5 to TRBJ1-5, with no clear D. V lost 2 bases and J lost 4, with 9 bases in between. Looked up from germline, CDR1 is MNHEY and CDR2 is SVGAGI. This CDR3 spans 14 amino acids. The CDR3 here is CASSYHRDNQPQHF. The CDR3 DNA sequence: TGTGCCAGCAGTTACCACCGGGATAATCAGCCCCAGCATTTT.